Presented here are 23 T cell receptor beta chains from one specimen sequenced in a study of blood T cell repertoires in COVID-19. The repertoire was sequenced with immunoSEQ multiplex PCR; TCRdb's copy has only in-frame clones and lacks some. Of some 60,000 clones listed, 70% to 90% were seen once; the top ten hold about 0.93%. Sequences were obtained from peripheral blood. The receptors were gathered from a man between 65 and 80 years old with acute or convalescent COVID-19.

The genes are TRBV6-5 and TRBJ2-3, with D unresolved. Germline V gene sequence: CDR1 MNHEY, CDR2 SVGAGI. The CDR3 extends over 14 amino acids. The V gene lost 2 bases and the J gene lost 1 base, with 7 bases spanning the gap. This CDR3 reads CASSYNRGTDTQYF. The CDR3 DNA reads TGTGCCAGCAGTTACAATCGGGGCACAGATACGCAGTATTTT.

The table lists this clone with a count of one. This chain uses TRBV6-5 with TRBJ2-7; the D is unclear. The CDR3 runs 13 residues. Germline CDR1 MNHEY, CDR2 SVGAGI. With 5 bases removed from V and 0 bases from J, the gap between germline ends came to 8 bases. The CDR3 sequence is CASSPLHSYEQYF. The DNA for the CDR3 is TGTGCCAGCAGTCCACTTCACTCCTACGAGCAGTACTTC.

The chain links TRBV6-2 or TRBV6-3 to TRBJ1-3, with 8 bases that match TRBD1. CDR1 and CDR2 from the germline V gene are MNHEY and SVGEGT. The CDR3 length is 16 residues. The V segment lost 2 bases and the J segment 2 bases; nucleotides outside the gene matches: 5. For the CDR3, the DNA is TGTGCCAGCAGTTACCCCGCAGGGGGCACTGGAAACACCATATATTTT. As protein: CASSYPAGGTGNTIYF.

This clone came up once. This rearrangement joins TRBV28 to TRBJ1-4; D unresolved. Trimming cost V 3 bases and J 3 bases, with 8 bases left between them. Germline CDR1 is MDHEN and CDR2 is SYDVKM. The CDR3 consists of 14 residues. The CDR3 is CASSFRGSNEKLFF. For the CDR3, the DNA is TGTGCCAGCAGTTTCCGGGGATCTAATGAAAAACTGTTTTTT.

This chain uses TRBV6-6 with TRBJ2-1, with D perhaps matching TRBD2 (7 bases). This CDR3 region has 17 residues. From germline, CDR1 is MNHNY and CDR2 SVGAGI (reference sequence). With 5 bases removed from V and 0 bases from J, the gap between germline ends came to 17 bases. The CDR3 sequence is CASSPRGAPSSYNEQFF. The DNA for the CDR3 is TGTGCCAGCAGTCCACGGGGGGCCCCGAGCTCCTACAATGAGCAGTTCTTC.

The chain is built from TRBV6-2 or TRBV6-3 and TRBJ2-7, with TRBD2 identical over 16 bases. Germline values: CDR1 MNHEY, CDR2 SVGEGT. The length of the CDR3 is 14 residues. The V segment lost 5 bases and the J segment 12 bases; nucleotides outside the gene matches: 7. The CDR3 protein is CASSPPGLAGGWYF. The CDR3 DNA follows: TGTGCCAGCAGTCCCCCGGGACTAGCGGGAGGGTGGTACTTC.

This rearrangement joins TRBV3-1 (or the pseudogene TRBV3-2) to TRBJ1-5, with D maybe TRBD1 (6 bases). Germline V lookup: CDR1 LGHDT, CDR2 YNNKEL (reference sequence). The CDR3 is made up of 12 amino acids. Trimming removed 4 bases at V and 8 bases at J, with 9 bases between. CDR3: CASSPQGKPQHF. CDR3 nucleotide sequence: TGTGCCAGCAGCCCCCAGGGGAAGCCCCAGCATTTT.

This rearrangement joins TRBV3-1 (or the pseudogene TRBV3-2) to TRBJ1-2; 7 bases line up with TRBD1. J was trimmed by 4 bases and V by 8 bases; bases with no gene match: 16. This CDR3 comprises 16 residues. Germline V CDR1 and CDR2: LGHDT, YNNKEL (reference sequence). DNA for the CDR3: TGTGCCAGCTCCCAGGGGGGAATAGGACAGCTCTATGGCTACACCTTC. Translated, it gives CASSQGGIGQLYGYTF.

The chain links TRBV19 to TRBJ2-7; 14 nucleotides match TRBD2. Losses at the gene ends were 4 bases for V and 0 bases for J; bases not matched to a gene: 8. The CDR3 has 18 amino acids. CDR1 LNHDA and CDR2 SQIVND come from the germline V gene (reference sequence). CDR3 loop: CASSRYGTSGRSSYEQYF. CDR3 coding DNA: TGTGCCAGTAGTAGATACGGGACTAGCGGGAGAAGCTCCTACGAGCAGTACTTC.

This chain uses TRBV15 with TRBJ2-2; 11 bases are shared with TRBD2. This CDR3 region has 16 residues. Losses at the gene ends were 5 bases for V and 1 base for J; bases not matched to a gene: 3. The germline V gene encodes CDR1 LNHNV and CDR2 YYDKDF (reference sequence). The CDR3 loop reads CATSRGLAGNTGELFF. The CDR3 bases are TGTGCCACCAGCCGAGGACTAGCGGGGAACACCGGGGAGCTGTTTTTT.

This rearrangement joins TRBV11-2 to TRBJ2-1, with 11 bases identical to TRBD2. V shed 2 bases and J 7 bases; nucleotides not matched to a gene: 7. Looked up from germline, CDR1 is SGHAT and CDR2 is FQNNGV. The CDR3 is made up of 16 amino acids. Written as DNA, the CDR3 is TGTGCCAGCAGCTTACGACTAGCGGGATCGGGAAATGAGCAGTTCTTC. Translated, it gives CASSLRLAGSGNEQFF.

CDR3 sequence: CASSESGRFFYEQYF. The CDR3 DNA follows: TGTGCCAGCAGTGAATCCGGGAGGTTTTTTTACGAGCAGTACTTC. J is TRBJ2-7 and V is TRBV6-1, with TRBD2 matching over 7 bases. J gave up 4 bases and V 2 bases, and 8 bases lay outside the gene matches. The CDR3 loop spans 15 amino acids. Germline V gene data show CDR1 as MNHNS and CDR2 as SASEGT.

V is TRBV24-1 and J is TRBJ2-1; 7 positions agree with TRBD2. The CDR3 covers 16 residues. Germline V gene data show CDR1 as KGHDR and CDR2 as SFDVKD. V lost 0 bases, J lost 0 bases, and 1 base stayed unmatched. DNA for the CDR3: TGTGCCACCAGTGATTTGGTAGCGGGCTCCTACAATGAGCAGTTCTTC. Encoded protein: CATSDLVAGSYNEQFF.

The gene calls are TRBV19 and TRBJ1-1; D possibly corresponds to TRBD1 (5 bases). The V end was cut by 4 bases, the J end by 4 bases, with 13 bases between. Germline V gene data show CDR1 as LNHDA and CDR2 as SQIVND (reference sequence). The CDR3 contains 14 residues. The CDR3 coding sequence is TGTGCCAGTAGTACCCCCGGGAGGGGCACTGAAGCTTTCTTT. This encodes CASSTPGRGTEAFF.

The rearrangement joins TRBV5-6 to TRBJ2-5; 8 bases are shared with TRBD2. Trimming at V came to 5 bases and at J to 1 base, leaving 4 bases not matched to a gene. The germline CDR1 and CDR2 sequences are SGHDT and YYEEEE. The CDR3 consists of 14 residues. The CDR3 DNA follows: TGTGCCAGCAGTGGCCTAGCGGGCCAAGAGACCCAGTACTTC. Protein sequence: CASSGLAGQETQYF.

The CDR3 loop is CASSESARQELFF. CDR3 coding DNA: TGTGCCAGCAGTGAATCCGCTAGGCAGGAGCTGTTTTTT. The V and J genes are TRBV6-4 and TRBJ2-2, with D uncertain. CDR1 and CDR2 from the germline V gene are MRHNA and SNTAGT. Trimming took off 3 bases at V and 10 bases at J, with 12 bases between the two ends. There are 13 residues in the CDR3.

The rearrangement links TRBV6-5 to TRBJ1-2; tentative D call: TRBD1 (5 bases). The CDR3 contains 14 residues. Germline values: CDR1 MNHEY, CDR2 SVGAGI. Trimming took off 6 bases at V and 4 bases at J, with 15 bases between the two ends. The DNA for the CDR3 is TGTGCCAGCAGGTCCATGGACATCCCCTATGGCTACACCTTC. This codes for CASRSMDIPYGYTF.

The chain recombines TRBV5-1 with TRBJ2-3; 8 bases fit TRBD2. J gave up 0 bases and V 0 bases, and 6 bases lay outside the gene matches. The CDR3 runs 17 residues. Germline CDR1 SGHRS, CDR2 YFSETQ. CDR3 loop: CASSLEPSGLSTDTQYF. CDR3 DNA: TGCGCCAGCAGCTTGGAGCCTAGCGGGCTTAGCACAGATACGCAGTATTTT. Filled out from reference TRBV5-1 and TRBJ2-3, the complete variable domain reads KAGVTQTPRYLIKTRGQQVTLSCSPISGHRSVSWYQQTPGQGLQFLFEYFSETQRNKGNFPGRFSGRQFSNSRSEMNVSTLELGDSALYLCASSLEPSGLSTDTQYFGPGTRLTVL.

The rearrangement uses TRBV5-5 and TRBJ2-1; 7 nucleotides line up with TRBD1. CDR3 size: 15 residues. V dropped 0 bases and J dropped 4; count of bases not matched to a gene: 4. CDR1 is SGHKS, CDR2 YYEKEE, per germline (reference sequence). The chain's CDR3 is CASSLATGMYNEQFF. DNA for the CDR3: TGTGCCAGCAGCTTGGCGACAGGGATGTACAATGAGCAGTTCTTC.

The chain uses TRBV29-1 and TRBJ1-2; D remains unclear. The CDR3 totals 13 residues. Trimming left V 7 bases short and J 4 bases short, with 16 bases between. Germline values: CDR1 SQVTM, CDR2 ANQGSEA. CDR3 coding DNA: TGCAGCGCCGGAGAGGGTGGGAGCTATGGCTACACCTTC. It translates to CSAGEGGSYGYTF.

The chain links TRBV7-2 to TRBJ2-7; D may be TRBD2 (6 bases). Germline loops: CDR1 SGHTA, CDR2 FQGNSA. The V end was cut by 6 bases, the J end by 5 bases, with 14 bases between. This CDR3 contains 13 residues. In DNA form, the CDR3 reads TGTGCCAGCAGGTCCGTCCGCGGGAACGAGCAGTACTTC. This translates into CASRSVRGNEQYF.

The chain couples TRBV28 to TRBJ2-7, with TRBD2 as a possible D gene (5 bases). Germline CDR1 and CDR2: MDHEN and SYDVKM. Trimming pared 4 bases from V and 3 bases from J, leaving 16 bases between. The CDR3 spans 15 residues. Written as DNA, the CDR3 is TGTGCCAGCAGTTCAAGTCCGGTCGGAGGCTACGAGCAGTACTTC. Its protein product is CASSSSPVGGYEQYF.

This chain connects TRBV4-2 to TRBJ1-2; the D is unclear. This CDR3 spans 14 amino acids. Trimming cost V 2 bases and J 4 bases, with 11 bases left between them. Germline assignment: CDR1 LGHNA and CDR2 YNFKEQ. The CDR3, as DNA: TGTGCCAGCAGCCAACGGGTTACGGCCTATGGCTACACCTTC. Its translation: CASSQRVTAYGYTF.